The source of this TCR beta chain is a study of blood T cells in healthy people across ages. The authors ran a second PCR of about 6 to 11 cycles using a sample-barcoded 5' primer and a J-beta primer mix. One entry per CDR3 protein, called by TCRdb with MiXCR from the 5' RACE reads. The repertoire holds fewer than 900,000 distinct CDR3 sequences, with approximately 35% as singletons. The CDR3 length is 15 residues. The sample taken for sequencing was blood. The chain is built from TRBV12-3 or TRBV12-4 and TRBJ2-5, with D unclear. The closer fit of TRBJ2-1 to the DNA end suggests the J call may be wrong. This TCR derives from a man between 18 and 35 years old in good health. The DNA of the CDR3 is TGTGCCAGCAGTCGAGCAGGCGGAGACCAAGAGACCCAGTTCTTC. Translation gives CASSRAGGDQETQFF.